What follows is one T cell receptor (beta chain) and its context. The data were produced by immunoSEQ multiplex PCR, yet TCRdb's version contains in-frame clones alone and is incomplete. The table has 200,000 to 250,000 clones, 90% to 95% seen once. The data were obtained in a study of T cell responses to AZD1222 COVID-19 vaccine. The sequencing here drew on peripheral blood, taken 28 days after the second dose of the MenACWY control vaccine. The receptor comes from an adult who received the MenACWY meningococcal vaccine as a control.

CDR3 amino acids: CASSSQGGPQHF. DNA of the CDR3: TGTGCCAGCAGTAGCCAAGGGGGGCCCCAGCATTTT. The chain uses TRBV6-5 and TRBJ1-5; possible D gene TRBD1, 6 bases. Looked up from germline, CDR1 is MNHEY and CDR2 is SVGAGI. The CDR3 extends over 12 amino acids. V lost 5 bases and J 9 bases, leaving 11 bases between the germline ends.